The next 9 T cell receptor beta chains were all read from a single sample in a study of beta chain features in type 1 diabetes. Expressed TCRB transcripts were sequenced because the entire RNA isolate underwent reverse transcription. Here immunoSEQ multiplex PCR was the method, and the copy in TCRdb shows in-frame clones only, minus some. The sample gives roughly 350,000 clones, roughly a tenth of which show up once; approximately 0.6% is in the top ten. Study outcomes and limitations: Among all four CD4+ subsets, Type 1 diabetes patients had TCRB CDR3s that were moderately but significantly shorter.

These TCRs are of unknown antigen specificity. The specimen sequenced was central memory CD4+ T cells from blood. Receptors originate from a man aged 25-45 years with type 1 diabetes.

This clone was found a few times. The chain is built from TRBV4-3 and TRBJ2-6; TRBD2 matches at 10 bases. In germline, CDR1 is LGHNA, CDR2 YSLEER. This CDR3 is 19 amino acids long. Trimming took 4 bases from V and 3 from J; bases not matched to a gene: 12. The CDR3 DNA reads as TGCGCCAGCAGCCCCGCGTCTAGCGGGAGAGTATTTGGGGCCAACGTCCTGACTTTC. It specifies CASSPASSGRVFGANVLTF.

The V call is TRBV27, the J call TRBJ2-7; perhaps TRBD2 as D (6 bases). V was clipped by 8 bases and J by 3 bases, with 14 bases between them. The CDR3 has 13 amino acids. Germline assignment: CDR1 MNHEY and CDR2 SMNVEV (reference sequence). CDR3 in amino acids: CASWRSGDYEQYF. The CDR3 coding sequence is TGTGCCAGCTGGCGGTCGGGAGACTACGAGCAGTACTTC.

This chain connects TRBV6-6 to TRBJ1-5; 9 nucleotides align to TRBD1. The CDR3 runs 15 residues. The junction had 7 bases not matched to a gene; V was cut back by 6 bases and J by 4 bases. Germline assignment: CDR1 MNHNY and CDR2 SVGAGI (reference sequence). This CDR3 reads CASRRGTGPNQPQHF. The CDR3 coding sequence is TGTGCCAGCAGACGCGGGACAGGGCCTAATCAGCCCCAGCATTTT.

The J gene is TRBJ2-7, the V gene TRBV27; 7 nucleotides match TRBD2. J gave up 3 bases and V 1 base, and 6 bases lay outside the gene matches. The CDR3 extends over 15 amino acids. Germline V CDR1 and CDR2: MNHEY, SMNVEV (reference sequence). CDR3 sequence: CASSLYAGAVYEQYF. CDR3 in DNA: TGTGCCAGCAGTTTATATGCGGGAGCGGTCTACGAGCAGTACTTC.

In its sample, this clone was seen a few times. An end of the junction differs from the germline gene, which may be a read error. V and J are TRBV28 and TRBJ1-2; TRBD1 aligns across 9 bases. The CDR3 runs 14 residues. Germline loops: CDR1 MDHEN, CDR2 SYDVKM. This chain's CDR3 is CASRLYRGLEGYTF. The CDR3 DNA follows: TGTGCCAGCAGGTTATACAGGGGGCTAGAGGGCTACACCTTC.

The rearrangement links TRBV28 to TRBJ1-5; possible D gene TRBD1, 5 bases. Between the trimmed V and J ends, which lost 2 bases and 0 bases, there was a span of 11 bases. Germline CDR1 reads MDHEN; CDR2 reads SYDVKM. The CDR3 spans 16 residues. The CDR3 is CASSLVTGASNQPQHF. CDR3 nucleotide sequence: TGTGCCAGCAGTTTAGTTACTGGGGCTAGCAATCAGCCCCAGCATTTT.

This clone occurred a few times. The CDR3 sequence is CASTLGGAGSGNTIYF. For the CDR3, the DNA is TGTGCCAGCACCCTGGGAGGGGCCGGTTCTGGAAACACCATATATTTT. This chain joins TRBV9 and TRBJ1-3; D possibly corresponds to TRBD1 (5 bases). V was cut by 6 bases and J by 1 base, with 17 bases left in between. The CDR3 loop spans 16 amino acids. Germline CDR1 SGDLS, CDR2 YYNGEE.

This CDR3 is CASSISGGSGNTIYF. The CDR3 bases are TGTGCCAGCAGCATATCAGGGGGCTCGGGAAACACCATATATTTT. The chain recombines TRBV5-6 with TRBJ1-3, with TRBD1 matching over 8 bases. Germline V CDR1 and CDR2: SGHDT, YYEEEE. The CDR3 sequence is 15 residues long. The J segment lost 4 bases and the V segment lost 4 bases, leaving 7 bases of the junction unmatched.

The CDR3 region has the DNA TGTGCCAGCAGCCCCCCGACCAGCACAGATACGCAGTATTTT. This sequence encodes CASSPPTSTDTQYF. V and J are TRBV7-3 and TRBJ2-3; D is unresolved. Trimming shortened V by 5 bases and J by 0 bases, and 9 bases separated the two germline ends. Looked up from germline, CDR1 is SGHTA and CDR2 is FQGTGA. There are 14 residues in the CDR3.